Sequencing of this TCR beta chain was carried out in a study of cytomegalovirus exposure and HLA in healthy donors. PCR was performed using 60 Vbeta and 13 Jbeta primers. Method: immunoSEQ multiplex PCR; TCRdb's copy keeps in-frame clones and lacks some. Here the sample spans approximately 85,000 clones, 75% to 90% being singletons. V was trimmed by 5 bases and J by 8 bases, leaving 22 bases between them. Germline V gene lookup returns CDR1 SGHVS and CDR2 FQNEAQ. The CDR3 is 16 amino acids. This receptor was obtained from a man in his fifties in good health and CMV-seropositive. This chain links TRBV7-8 with TRBJ2-1; unclear D gene. Input material: PBMCs. In DNA form, the CDR3 reads TGTGCCAGCAGCACCGTTCCCCTTCTTAATACGGATGAGCAGTTCTTC. Translation: CASSTVPLLNTDEQFF.